The subject of this entry is one T cell receptor (beta chain). These data originate in a study of blood T cell repertoires in COVID-19. At the level of the study: Material from acute and convalescent COVID-19 was sourced from the United States, Italy and Spain. Nucleic acid was either cDNA or gDNA, and it came from T cells, B-cell-depleted T cells, or PBMCs.

Methods used by the authors: Cell counts per sample came from amplifying reference gene primers. Assay used: immunoSEQ multiplex PCR; TCRdb lists only in-frame clones, some missing. V, J and clone size reflect that table, while D and trimming were determined from the DNA. The table lists 4,500 to 5,500 clones, roughly 87% of them singletons, with 13% in the top ten. Germline CDR1 and CDR2: KGHDR and SFDVKD. The CDR3 has 14 amino acids. Trimming cost V 4 bases and J 8 bases; bases outside gene matches: 7. The source is a man between 65 and 85 years old with active COVID-19. The chain combines TRBV24-1 with TRBJ2-1, with 7 bases fitting TRBD1. Sequencing input: peripheral blood. The CDR3 DNA sequence: TGTGCCACCAGTGAACAGGGGAATAGGGATGAGCAGTTCTTC. Translated, it gives CATSEQGNRDEQFF.